This TCR beta chain was profiled in a study of blood T cell repertoires in COVID-19. The table came from immunoSEQ multiplex PCR; TCRdb's copy has only in-frame clones and leaves some out. The table shows under 150,000 clones, with roughly 78% occurring only once. The CDR3 is 13 residues long. The germline gives CDR1 GTSNPN, CDR2 SVGIG (reference sequence). V gave up 3 bases and J gave up 8 bases, with 13 bases separating them. This clone has more than one count but fewer than ten. The sequenced material came from peripheral blood. The TCR originated in a man in his 60s with acute or convalescent COVID-19. The V and J genes are TRBV30 and TRBJ1-4; D ambiguous. The CDR3 coding sequence is TGTGCCTGGAGCGGCCGTTTCAGGGAAAAACTGTTTTTT. This sequence encodes CAWSGRFREKLFF.